The clone carrying this T cell receptor (beta chain) was seen at least ten times. This specimen comes from a study of Graves' ophthalmopathy and Graves' hyperthyroidism. The sequenced template was RNA, covering the TCR beta CDR3 region. Amplification began with first-round RT-PCR using HTBI primers, then second-round multiplex PCR was performed. MiXCR was run by TCRdb on the multiplex PCR reads, yielding one entry per CDR3 protein. This sample has hundreds of thousands of distinct CDR3 sequences, with approximately 22% found just once. The receptor comes from a woman aged 18-35 years with stable Graves' hyperthyroidism. Some clones in this sample may be carry-over from other donors' samples. Material for sequencing was peripheral blood.

For the CDR3, the DNA is TGTGCCAGCAGCTTAGTCCAGGGTCACCACGAGCAGTACTTC. Amino acids: CASSLVQGHHEQYF. The genes are TRBV7-9 and TRBJ2-7, with a weak D call TRBD1 (5 bases). Germline CDR1 reads SEHNR; CDR2 reads FQNEAQ (reference sequence). The CDR3 is 14 residues long. V dropped 1 base and J dropped 5 bases, with 12 bases sitting between them.